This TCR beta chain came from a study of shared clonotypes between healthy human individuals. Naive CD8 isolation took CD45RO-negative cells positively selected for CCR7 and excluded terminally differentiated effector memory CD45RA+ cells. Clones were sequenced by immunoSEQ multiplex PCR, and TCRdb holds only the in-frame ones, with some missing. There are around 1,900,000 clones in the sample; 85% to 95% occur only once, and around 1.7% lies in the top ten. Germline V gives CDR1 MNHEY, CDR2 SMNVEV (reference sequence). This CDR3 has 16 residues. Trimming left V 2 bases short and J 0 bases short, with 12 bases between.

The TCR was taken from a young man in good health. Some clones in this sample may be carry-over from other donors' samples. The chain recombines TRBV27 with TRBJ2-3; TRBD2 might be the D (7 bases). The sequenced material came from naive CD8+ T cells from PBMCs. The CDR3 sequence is CASSLGRGLSTDTQYF. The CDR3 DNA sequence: TGTGCCAGCAGTTTAGGCAGGGGACTAAGCACAGATACGCAGTATTTT.